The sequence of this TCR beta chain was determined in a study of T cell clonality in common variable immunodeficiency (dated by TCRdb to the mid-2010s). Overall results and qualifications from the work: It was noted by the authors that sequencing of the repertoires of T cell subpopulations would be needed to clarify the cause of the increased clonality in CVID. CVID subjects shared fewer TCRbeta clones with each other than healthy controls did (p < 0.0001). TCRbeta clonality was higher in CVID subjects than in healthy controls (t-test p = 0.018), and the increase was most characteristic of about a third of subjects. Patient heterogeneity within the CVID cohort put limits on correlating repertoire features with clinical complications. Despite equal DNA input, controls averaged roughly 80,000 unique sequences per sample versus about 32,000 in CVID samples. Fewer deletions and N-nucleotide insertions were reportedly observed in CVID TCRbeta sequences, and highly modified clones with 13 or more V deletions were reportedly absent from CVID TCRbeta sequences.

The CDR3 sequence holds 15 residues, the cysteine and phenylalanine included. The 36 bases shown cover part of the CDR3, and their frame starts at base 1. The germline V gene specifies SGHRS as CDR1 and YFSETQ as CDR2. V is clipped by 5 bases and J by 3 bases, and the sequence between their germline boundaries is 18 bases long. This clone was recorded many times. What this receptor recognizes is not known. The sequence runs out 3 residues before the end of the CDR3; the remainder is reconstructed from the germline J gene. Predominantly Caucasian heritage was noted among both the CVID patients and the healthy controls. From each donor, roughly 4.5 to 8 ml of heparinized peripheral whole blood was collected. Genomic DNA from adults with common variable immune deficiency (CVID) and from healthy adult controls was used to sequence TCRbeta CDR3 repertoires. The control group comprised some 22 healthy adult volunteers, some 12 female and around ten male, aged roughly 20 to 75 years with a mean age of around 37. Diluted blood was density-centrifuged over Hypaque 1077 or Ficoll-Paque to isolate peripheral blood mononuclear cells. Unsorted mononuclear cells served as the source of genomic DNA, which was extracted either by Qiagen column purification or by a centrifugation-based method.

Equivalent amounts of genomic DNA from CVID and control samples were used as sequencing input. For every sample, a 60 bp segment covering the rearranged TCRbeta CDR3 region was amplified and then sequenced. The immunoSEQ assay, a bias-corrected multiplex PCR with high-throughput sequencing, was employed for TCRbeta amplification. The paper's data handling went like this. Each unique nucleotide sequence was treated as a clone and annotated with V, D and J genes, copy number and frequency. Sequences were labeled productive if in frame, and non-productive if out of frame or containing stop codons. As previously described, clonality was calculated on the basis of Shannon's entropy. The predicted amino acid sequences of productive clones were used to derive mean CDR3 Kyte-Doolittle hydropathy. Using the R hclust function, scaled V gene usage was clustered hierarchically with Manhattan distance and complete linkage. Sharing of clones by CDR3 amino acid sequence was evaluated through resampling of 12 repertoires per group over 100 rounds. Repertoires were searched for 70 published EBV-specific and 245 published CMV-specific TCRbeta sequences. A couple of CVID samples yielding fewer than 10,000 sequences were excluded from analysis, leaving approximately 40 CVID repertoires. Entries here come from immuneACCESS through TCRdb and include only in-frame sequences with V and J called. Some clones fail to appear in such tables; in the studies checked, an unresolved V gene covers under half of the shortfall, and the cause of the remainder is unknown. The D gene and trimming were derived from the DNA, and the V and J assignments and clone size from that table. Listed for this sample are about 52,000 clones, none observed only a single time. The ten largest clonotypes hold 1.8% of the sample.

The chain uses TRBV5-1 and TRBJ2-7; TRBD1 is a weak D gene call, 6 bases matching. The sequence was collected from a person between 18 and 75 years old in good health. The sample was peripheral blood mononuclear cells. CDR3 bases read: TGCGCCAGCAGACGTGAGCAGGGGAAAAACTACGAG. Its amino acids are CASRREQGKNYE. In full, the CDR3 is CASRREQGKNYEQYF.